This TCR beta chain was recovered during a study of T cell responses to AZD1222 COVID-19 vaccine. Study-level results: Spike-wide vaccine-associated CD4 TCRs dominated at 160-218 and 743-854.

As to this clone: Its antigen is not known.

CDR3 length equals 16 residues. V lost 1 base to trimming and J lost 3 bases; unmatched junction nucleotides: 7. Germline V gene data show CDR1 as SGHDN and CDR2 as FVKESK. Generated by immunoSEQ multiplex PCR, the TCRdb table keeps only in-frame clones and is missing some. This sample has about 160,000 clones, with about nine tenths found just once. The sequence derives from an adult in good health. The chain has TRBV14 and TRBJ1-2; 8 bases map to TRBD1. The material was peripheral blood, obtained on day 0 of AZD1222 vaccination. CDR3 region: CASSQVGQGFDYGYTF. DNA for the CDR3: TGTGCCAGCAGCCAAGTTGGACAGGGTTTTGACTATGGCTACACCTTC.